This T cell receptor beta chain is from a study of cytomegalovirus exposure and HLA in healthy donors. Findings of the study overall: Later analysis identified a missense DCLRE1C variant that was linked to TCR beta V- and J-gene trimming.

Germline assignment: CDR1 MGHRA and CDR2 YSYEKL. V gave up 0 bases and J gave up 7 bases; unmatched junction bases: 12. The CDR3 covers 16 residues. Details on this clone: Its antigen is not known.

This PCR relied on a set of 60 Vbeta primers and 13 Jbeta primers. Per the original data handling: The count from a later analysis was about 80 million unique TCR beta chains, some 9.9 million of them shared. The protocol was immunoSEQ multiplex PCR, while the TCRdb copy is restricted to in-frame clones and leaves out a portion. Clone size and the V and J calls come from that table; the DNA yielded D and trimming. The repertoire holds about 130,000 clones, with 70% as singletons. The source material was PBMCs. The sequence was obtained from a woman aged 60 to 75 in good health and CMV-seropositive. This chain links TRBV4-1 with TRBJ2-7; TRBD1 aligns across 7 bases. The CDR3 loop is CASSQDGETGTKEQYF. In nucleotides, the CDR3 is TGCGCCAGCAGCCAAGATGGGGAGACAGGGACGAAGGAGCAGTACTTC.